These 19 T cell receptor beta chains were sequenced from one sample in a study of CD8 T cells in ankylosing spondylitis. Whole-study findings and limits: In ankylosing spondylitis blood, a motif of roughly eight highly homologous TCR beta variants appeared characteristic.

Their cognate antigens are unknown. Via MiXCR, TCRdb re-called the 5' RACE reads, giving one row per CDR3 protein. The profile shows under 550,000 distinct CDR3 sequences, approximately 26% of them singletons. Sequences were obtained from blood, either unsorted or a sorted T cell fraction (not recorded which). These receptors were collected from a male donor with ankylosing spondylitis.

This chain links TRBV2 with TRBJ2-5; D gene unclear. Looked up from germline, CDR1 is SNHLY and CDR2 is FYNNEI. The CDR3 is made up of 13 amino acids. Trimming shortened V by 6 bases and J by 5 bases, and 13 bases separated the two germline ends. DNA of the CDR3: TGTGCCAGCAGGCCGACGGCTGGGGAGACCCAGTACTTC. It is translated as CASRPTAGETQYF.

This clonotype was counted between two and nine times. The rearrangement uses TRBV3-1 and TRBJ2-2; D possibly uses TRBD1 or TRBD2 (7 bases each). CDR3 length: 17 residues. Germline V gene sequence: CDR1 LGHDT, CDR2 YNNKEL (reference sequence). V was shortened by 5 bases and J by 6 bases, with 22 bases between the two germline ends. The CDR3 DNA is TGTGCCAGCAGCAGGGGGCTCGCGGGAGACTCGGCCGGGGAGCTGTTTTTT. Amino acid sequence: CASSRGLAGDSAGELFF.

CDR3 amino acids: CASTSGRVGNEQFF. The CDR3 region has the DNA TGCGCCAGCACCAGCGGGAGAGTCGGCAATGAGCAGTTCTTC. The chain couples TRBV5-1 to TRBJ2-1; TRBD2 agrees at 8 bases. The length of the CDR3 is 14 residues. With 6 bases clipped from V and 6 bases from J, the junction kept 8 bases outside the gene matches. Germline CDR1 and CDR2: SGHRS and YFSETQ. Supplemented by reference TRBV5-1 and TRBJ2-1, the full variable domain reads KAGVTQTPRYLIKTRGQQVTLSCSPISGHRSVSWYQQTPGQGLQFLFEYFSETQRNKGNFPGRFSGRQFSNSRSEMNVSTLELGDSALYLCASTSGRVGNEQFFGPGTRLTVL.

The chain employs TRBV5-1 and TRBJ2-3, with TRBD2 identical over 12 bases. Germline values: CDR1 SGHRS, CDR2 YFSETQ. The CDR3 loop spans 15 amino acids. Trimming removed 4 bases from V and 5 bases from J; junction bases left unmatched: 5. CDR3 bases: TGCGCCAGCAGCGCGACTAGCGGGAGTATAGATACGCAGTATTTT. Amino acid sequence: CASSATSGSIDTQYF.

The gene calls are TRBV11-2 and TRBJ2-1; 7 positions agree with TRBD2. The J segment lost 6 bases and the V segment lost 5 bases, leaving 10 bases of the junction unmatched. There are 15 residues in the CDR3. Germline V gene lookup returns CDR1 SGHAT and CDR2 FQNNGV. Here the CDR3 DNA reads TGTGCCAGCAGCCATAACCCGACTAGCAGCAATGAGCAGTTCTTC. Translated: CASSHNPTSSNEQFF.

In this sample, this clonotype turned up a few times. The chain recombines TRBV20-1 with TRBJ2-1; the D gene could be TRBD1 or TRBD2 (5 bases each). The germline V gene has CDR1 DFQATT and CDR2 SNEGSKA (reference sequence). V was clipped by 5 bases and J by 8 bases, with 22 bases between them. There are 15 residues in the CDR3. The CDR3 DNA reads TGCAGTGCTGGGGGTTTTGGTTGGAACAGCCATGAGCAGTTCTTC. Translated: CSAGGFGWNSHEQFF.

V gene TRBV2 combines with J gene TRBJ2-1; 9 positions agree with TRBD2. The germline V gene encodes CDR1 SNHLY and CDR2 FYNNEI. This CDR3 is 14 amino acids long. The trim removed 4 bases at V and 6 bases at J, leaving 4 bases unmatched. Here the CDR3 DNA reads TGTGCCAGCAGTGTAGCGGGAGAGTCCAATGAGCAGTTCTTC. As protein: CASSVAGESNEQFF.

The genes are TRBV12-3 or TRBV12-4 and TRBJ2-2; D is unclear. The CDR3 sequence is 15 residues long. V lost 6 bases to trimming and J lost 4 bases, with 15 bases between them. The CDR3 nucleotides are TGTGCCAGCAGCCAGGTTTCCGATGGCACCGGGGAGCTGTTTTTT. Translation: CASSQVSDGTGELFF.

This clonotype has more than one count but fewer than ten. The CDR3 is CASSAQEGTGTGNTIYF. DNA of the CDR3: TGTGCCAGCAGTGCCCAGGAGGGGACAGGGACTGGAAACACCATATATTTT. The rearrangement joins TRBV12-3 or TRBV12-4 to TRBJ1-3; 9 nucleotides agree with TRBD1. The CDR3 spans 17 residues. V dropped 5 bases and J dropped 2; count of bases not matched to a gene: 10.

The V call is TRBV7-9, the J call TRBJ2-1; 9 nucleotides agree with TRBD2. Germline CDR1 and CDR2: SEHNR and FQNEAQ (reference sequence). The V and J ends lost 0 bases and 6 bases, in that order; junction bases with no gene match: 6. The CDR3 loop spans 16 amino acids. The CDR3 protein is CASSLAMAGGTNEQFF. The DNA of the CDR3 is TGTGCCAGCAGCTTAGCTATGGCGGGAGGGACCAATGAGCAGTTCTTC.

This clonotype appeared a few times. CDR3 bases: TGCAGTGCCGCCCTACTAGCGGGAGTAGGGGATACGCAGTATTTT. This encodes CSAALLAGVGDTQYF. V gene TRBV20-1 combines with J gene TRBJ2-3; TRBD2 aligns across 11 bases. Germline CDR1 is DFQATT and CDR2 is SNEGSKA (reference sequence). The CDR3 has 15 amino acids. V trimming: 6 bases; J trimming: 6 bases; junction bases outside the gene matches: 11.

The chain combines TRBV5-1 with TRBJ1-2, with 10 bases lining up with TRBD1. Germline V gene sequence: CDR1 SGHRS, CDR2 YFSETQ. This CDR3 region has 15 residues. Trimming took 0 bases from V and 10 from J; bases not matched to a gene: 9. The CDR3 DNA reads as TGCGCCAGCAGCTTGGTATCCGGGACAGGGGACGCCTACACCTTC. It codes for CASSLVSGTGDAYTF.

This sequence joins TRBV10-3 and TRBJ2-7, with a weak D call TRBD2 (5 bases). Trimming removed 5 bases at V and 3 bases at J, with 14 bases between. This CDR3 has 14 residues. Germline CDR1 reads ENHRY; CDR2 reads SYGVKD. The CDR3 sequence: CAISRTAENYEQYF. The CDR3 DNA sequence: TGTGCCATCAGTCGGACTGCGGAAAACTACGAGCAGTACTTC.

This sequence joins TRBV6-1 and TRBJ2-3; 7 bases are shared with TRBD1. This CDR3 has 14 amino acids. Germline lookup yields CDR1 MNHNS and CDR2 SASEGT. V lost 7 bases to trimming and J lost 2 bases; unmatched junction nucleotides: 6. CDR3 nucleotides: TGTGCCAGCACCCCGACAGGGTTCACAGATACGCAGTATTTT. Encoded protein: CASTPTGFTDTQYF.

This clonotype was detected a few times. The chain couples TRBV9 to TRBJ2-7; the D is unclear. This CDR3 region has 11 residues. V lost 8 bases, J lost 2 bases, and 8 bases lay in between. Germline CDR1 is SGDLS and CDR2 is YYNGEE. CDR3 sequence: CARDGPYEQYV. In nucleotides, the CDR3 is TGTGCCAGGGACGGTCCCTACGAGCAGTACGTC.

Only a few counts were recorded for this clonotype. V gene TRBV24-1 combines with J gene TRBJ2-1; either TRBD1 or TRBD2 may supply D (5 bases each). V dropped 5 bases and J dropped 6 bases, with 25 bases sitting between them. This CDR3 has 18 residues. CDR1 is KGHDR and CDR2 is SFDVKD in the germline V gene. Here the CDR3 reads CATSAALWTRDRGNEQFF. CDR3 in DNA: TGTGCCACCAGTGCAGCCCTATGGACACGGGATCGAGGCAATGAGCAGTTCTTC.

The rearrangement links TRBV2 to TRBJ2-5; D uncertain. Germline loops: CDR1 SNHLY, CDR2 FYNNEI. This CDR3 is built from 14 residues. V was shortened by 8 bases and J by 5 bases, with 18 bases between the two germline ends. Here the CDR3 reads CASQTRVTMETQYF. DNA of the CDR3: TGTGCCAGCCAAACCCGGGTCACGATGGAGACCCAGTACTTC. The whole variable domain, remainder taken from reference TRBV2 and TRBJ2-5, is EPEVTQTPSHQVTQMGQEVILRCVPISNHLYFYWYRQILGQKVEFLVSFYNNEISEKSEIFDDQFSVERPDGSNFTLKIRSTKLEDSAMYFCASQTRVTMETQYFGPGTRLLVL.

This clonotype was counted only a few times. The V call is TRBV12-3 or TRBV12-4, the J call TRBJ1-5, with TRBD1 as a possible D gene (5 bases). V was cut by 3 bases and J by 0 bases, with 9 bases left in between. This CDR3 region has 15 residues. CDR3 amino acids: CASSLGVISNQPQHF. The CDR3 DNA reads TGTGCCAGCAGTTTGGGGGTAATTAGCAATCAGCCCCAGCATTTT.

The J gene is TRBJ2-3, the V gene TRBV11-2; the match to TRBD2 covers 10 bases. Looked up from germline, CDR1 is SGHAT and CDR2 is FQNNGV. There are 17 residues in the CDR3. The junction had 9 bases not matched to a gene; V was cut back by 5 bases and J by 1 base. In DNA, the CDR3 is TGTGCCAGCAGCACTAGAGCGGGAGGGCCCGGCACAGATACGCAGTATTTT. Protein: CASSTRAGGPGTDTQYF.